Listed here are 26 T cell receptor beta chains from one sample, sequenced in a study of monozygotic twins with inflammatory bowel disease. One entry per CDR3 protein, without DNA, is what TCRdb gives after re-calling the 5' RACE reads. The listing contains around 400,000 distinct CDR3 sequences. The sample comprised blood. Source of these receptors: a human donor with ulcerative colitis or Crohn's disease, or a healthy co-twin of an affected twin (not recorded which).

The chain is built from TRBV5-6 and TRBJ2-5; TCRdb returns TRBD1, unconfirmable since there is no DNA. This CDR3 has 15 amino acids. Germline loops: CDR1 SGHDT, CDR2 YYEEEE. The CDR3 protein is CASSLALARGETQYF. The whole variable domain, filled in from reference TRBV5-6 and TRBJ2-5, reads DAGVTQSPTHLIKTRGQQVTLRCSPKSGHDTVSWYQQALGQGPQFIFQYYEEEERQRGNFPDRFSGHQFPNYSSELNVNALLLGDSALYLCASSLALARGETQYFGPGTRLLVL.

The V gene is TRBV20-1, the J gene TRBJ1-6; the TCRdb D gene call, TRBD1, has no DNA to confirm it. CDR3 size: 14 residues. Germline V lookup: CDR1 DFQATT, CDR2 SNEGSKA (reference sequence). This CDR3 reads CSARAGQGNSPLHF.

This chain links TRBV28 with TRBJ2-1; with no DNA, the TCRdb D assignment of TRBD2 cannot be verified. Germline CDR1 is MDHEN and CDR2 is SYDVKM. This CDR3 region has 13 residues. The CDR3 region is CASGLASPHEQFF.

The chain recombines TRBV11-2 with TRBJ2-7. The CDR3 has 15 residues. Germline lookup yields CDR1 SGHAT and CDR2 FQNNGV. The CDR3 region is CASSLAAVLSYEQYF.

V is TRBV25-1 and J is TRBJ2-3; TCRdb selects TRBD2, and the lack of DNA leaves this call unchecked. Per the germline V gene, CDR1 is MGHDK and CDR2 is SYGVNS. The CDR3 has 14 amino acids. CDR3 amino acids: CASSEPYSTDTQYF.

The chain combines TRBV10-3 with TRBJ2-7; TCRdb selects TRBD2, and the lack of DNA leaves this call unchecked. Germline-derived CDR1 and CDR2 are ENHRY and SYGVKD. CDR3 size: 14 residues. The CDR3 sequence is CAISSGITLHEQYF.

The chain couples TRBV23-1 to TRBJ2-6; TCRdb's D gene call, TRBD1, goes unchecked for lack of DNA. TRBV23-1 belongs to the ORF category, with a function that is uncertain. This CDR3 contains 17 residues. The CDR3 spells CASSPPCLGSGANVLTF.

This chain connects TRBV5-4 to TRBJ1-1. CDR1 and CDR2 from the germline V gene are SGHNT and YYREEE (reference sequence). The CDR3 spans 13 residues. This CDR3 reads CASSPYGFTEAFF.

This chain connects TRBV7-2 to TRBJ2-5; TCRdb picks TRBD1, but there is no DNA to check that call. The germline V gene has CDR1 SGHTA and CDR2 FQGNSA. This CDR3 region has 16 residues. The CDR3 sequence is CASSFSGTIIQETQYF.

The rearrangement joins TRBV14 to TRBJ1-3. CDR1 is SGHDN and CDR2 is FVKESK in the germline V gene. The length of the CDR3 is 14 residues. The CDR3 is CASSQDRIGNTIYF.

This chain connects TRBV11-2 to TRBJ2-3; TCRdb outputs TRBD2, but without DNA this stays unchecked. This CDR3 contains 15 residues. Looked up from germline, CDR1 is SGHAT and CDR2 is FQNNGV. This CDR3 reads CASSLQARFTDTQYF. Complete variable domain (other parts from reference TRBV11-2 and TRBJ2-3): EAGVAQSPRYKIIEKRQSVAFWCNPISGHATLYWYQQILGQGPKLLIQFQNNGVVDDSQLPKDRFSAERLKGVDSTLKIQPAKLEDSAVYLCASSLQARFTDTQYFGPGTRLTVL.

The chain joins TRBV2 to TRBJ2-5; no DNA is available, so the TRBD2 call from TCRdb remains unchecked. CDR1 and CDR2 (germline): SNHLY, FYNNEI. The CDR3 loop spans 15 amino acids. CDR3 region: CASSSALGGEETQYF. Drawing the rest from reference TRBV2 and TRBJ2-5, the complete variable domain is EPEVTQTPSHQVTQMGQEVILRCVPISNHLYFYWYRQILGQKVEFLVSFYNNEISEKSEIFDDQFSVERPDGSNFTLKIRSTKLEDSAMYFCASSSALGGEETQYFGPGTRLLVL.

The chain recombines TRBV5-4 with TRBJ2-2; TCRdb's D gene call, TRBD1, goes unchecked for lack of DNA. Germline V gives CDR1 SGHNT, CDR2 YYREEE (reference sequence). There are 15 residues in the CDR3. The CDR3 region is CASSPDRVRTGELFF.

The chain uses TRBV6-2 or TRBV6-3 and TRBJ1-5; TCRdb picks TRBD1, but there is no DNA to check that call. CDR3 length: 16 residues. CDR1 and CDR2 from the germline V gene are MNHEY and SVGEGT. The CDR3 is CASSSPRTGVRQPQHF.

The rearrangement uses TRBV27 and TRBJ1-5; TCRdb names TRBD1, which stays unverified in the absence of DNA. The CDR3 has 14 amino acids. Looked up from germline, CDR1 is MNHEY and CDR2 is SMNVEV (reference sequence). This CDR3 is CASTPRGQNQPQHF.

The chain has TRBV24-1 and TRBJ2-1; TCRdb designates TRBD1, a call that cannot be tested without DNA. Germline CDR1 KGHDR, CDR2 SFDVKD. The CDR3 is 14 residues long. The CDR3 sequence is CATSDRDSYNEQFF.

V usage is TRBV21-1 and J usage is TRBJ2-3; TCRdb proposes TRBD2, but this gene call is untestable without DNA. TRBV21-1 is assigned pseudogene status. The CDR3 runs to 19 residues. This chain's CDR3 is CASSKAHGLAGSDTDTQYF.

The chain employs TRBV11-1 and TRBJ2-7; as DNA is missing, the TRBD2 call by TCRdb cannot be tested. Germline V gene lookup returns CDR1 SGHAT and CDR2 FQDESV (reference sequence). The CDR3 length is 18 residues. CDR3 amino acids: CASSFGELAGARTYEQYF.

The chain recombines TRBV28 with TRBJ2-1; TCRdb calls TRBD2, which cannot be checked without DNA. The germline V gene encodes CDR1 MDHEN and CDR2 SYDVKM. The CDR3 is 16 residues long. CDR3 loop: CASSLLGLAGGNEQFF.

The V call is TRBV28, the J call TRBJ1-1; TCRdb returns TRBD1, unconfirmable since there is no DNA. Germline V lookup: CDR1 MDHEN, CDR2 SYDVKM. CDR3 length equals 15 residues. The CDR3 sequence is CASSLDRGADTEAFF.

This chain uses TRBV5-6 with TRBJ1-1; there is no DNA to check the TCRdb D call of TRBD1. The germline CDR1 and CDR2 sequences are SGHDT and YYEEEE. This CDR3 has 16 amino acids. CDR3 amino acids: CASSPPTVDPNTEAFF.

This chain joins TRBV7-3 and TRBJ2-1; TCRdb lists TRBD1, though no DNA is available to test this call. From germline, CDR1 is SGHTA and CDR2 FQGTGA. This CDR3 comprises 14 residues. CDR3 region: CASSLVGSGGEQFF.

The chain employs TRBV6-6 and TRBJ2-2; there is no DNA to check the TCRdb D call of TRBD1. This CDR3 region has 14 residues. The V gene's germline CDR1 is MNHNY and CDR2 SVGAGI (reference sequence). The CDR3 loop is CASRVGQGAGELFF.

The chain links TRBV14 to TRBJ2-1; the TRBD1 assignment by TCRdb is unverifiable without DNA. CDR1 is SGHDN, CDR2 FVKESK, per germline. This CDR3 contains 15 residues. CDR3 loop: CASSQDWGASNEQFF.

The V call is TRBV20-1, the J call TRBJ1-1; TCRdb indicates TRBD1, and absent DNA this call remains unverified. The CDR3 sequence is 12 residues long. The V gene's germline CDR1 is DFQATT and CDR2 SNEGSKA (reference sequence). CDR3: CSARQPTGEAFF.

The V gene is TRBV7-2, the J gene TRBJ1-2; there is no DNA to check the TCRdb D call of TRBD1. This CDR3 has 14 residues. Germline V CDR1 and CDR2: SGHTA, FQGNSA. CDR3: CASSPRDSPYGYTF.